These 22 T cell receptor beta chains were all obtained from the same sample, sequenced in a study of blood T cell repertoires in COVID-19. Data came from immunoSEQ multiplex PCR; TCRdb stores just in-frame clones and leaves some out. This repertoire shows about 110,000 clones, 70% to 90% found once; its top ten account for less than 4%. Material: peripheral blood. The receptor set was obtained from a woman aged 50 to 60 with acute or convalescent COVID-19.

This clone has a single count. J is TRBJ1-2 and V is TRBV5-8; D gene ambiguous. The V end was cut by 0 bases, the J end by 8 bases, with 14 bases between. Per the germline V gene, CDR1 is SGHTS and CDR2 is YDEGEE. This CDR3 contains 14 residues. The CDR3 is CASSLVLEWSGYTF. The CDR3 DNA follows: TGTGCCAGCAGCTTGGTTCTAGAGTGGAGCGGCTACACCTTC.

This clone was seen a few times. The V and J genes are TRBV7-9 and TRBJ2-6; tentative D call: TRBD1 (5 bases). The CDR3 contains 18 residues. The germline gives CDR1 SEHNR, CDR2 FQNEAQ (reference sequence). V dropped 1 base and J dropped 0 bases, with 13 bases sitting between them. The CDR3 sequence: CASSLVRQQLSGANVLTF. The CDR3 DNA reads TGTGCCAGCAGCTTAGTTCGACAGCAACTCTCTGGGGCCAACGTCCTGACTTTC. The full variable domain, rest sourced from reference TRBV7-9 and TRBJ2-6, is DTGVSQNPRHKITKRGQNVTFRCDPISEHNRLYWYRQTLGQGPEFLTYFQNEAQLEKSRLLSDRFSAERPKGSFSTLEIQRTEQGDSAMYLCASSLVRQQLSGANVLTFGAGSRLTVL.

The chain employs TRBV20-1 and TRBJ1-2; TRBD1 matches 7 bases. The CDR3 runs 11 residues. Per germline, CDR1 DFQATT and CDR2 SNEGSKA (reference sequence). Trimming at V came to 4 bases and at J to 8 bases, leaving 4 bases not matched to a gene. The CDR3 coding sequence is TGCAGTGCTATCAACAGGGGCGGCTACACCTTC. It codes for CSAINRGGYTF.

V gene TRBV19 combines with J gene TRBJ1-5; D possibly corresponds to TRBD1 (6 bases). Trimming stripped 4 bases from V and 2 bases from J, with 12 bases between. CDR3 length: 15 residues. CDR1 and CDR2 from the germline V gene are LNHDA and SQIVND (reference sequence). Written as DNA, the CDR3 is TGTGCCAGTAGTACCACAGGGTTGGGCAATCAGCCCCAGCATTTT. Protein sequence: CASSTTGLGNQPQHF.

V usage is TRBV2 and J usage is TRBJ1-5; D unclear. Germline loops: CDR1 SNHLY, CDR2 FYNNEI. Trimming stripped 8 bases from V and 13 bases from J, with 15 bases between. CDR3 length: 11 amino acids. The CDR3 nucleotides read TGTGCCAGCGGCGGCGGTGCGCCTCAGCATTTT. The encoded protein is CASGGGAPQHF.

Only a few counts were recorded for this clone. The chain recombines TRBV28 with TRBJ1-2; possibly TRBD1 for D (5 bases). Germline CDR1 MDHEN, CDR2 SYDVKM. Trimming took 11 bases from V and 3 from J, leaving 19 bases between them. CDR3 size: 14 residues. The CDR3 DNA follows: TGTGCCGCATCTAAAACAGGCCCCCACTATGGCTACACCTTC. Its translation: CAASKTGPHYGYTF.

This chain uses TRBV11-3 with TRBJ2-1, with TRBD1 identical over 7 bases. The CDR3 has 14 amino acids. Looked up from germline, CDR1 is SGHNT and CDR2 is YENEEA. With V trimmed by 4 bases and J by 9 bases, 9 bases remained unmatched. The CDR3 DNA sequence: TGTGCCAGCAGCTCCGGGACAGTCCACGGTGAGCAGTTCTTC. This gives the protein CASSSGTVHGEQFF.

The chain is built from TRBV19 and TRBJ2-3; D might be TRBD1 (6 bases). V shed 9 bases and J shed 1 base, with 14 bases lying between them. The CDR3 sequence is 14 residues long. Germline CDR1 reads LNHDA; CDR2 reads SQIVND (reference sequence). The CDR3 loop reads CASQRQVGTDTQYF. CDR3 bases: TGTGCCAGCCAAAGACAGGTCGGCACAGATACGCAGTATTTT. Complete variable domain (other parts from reference TRBV19 and TRBJ2-3): DGGITQSPKYLFRKEGQNVTLSCEQNLNHDAMYWYRQDPGQGLRLIYYSQIVNDFQKGDIAEGYSVSREKKESFPLTVTSAQKNPTAFYLCASQRQVGTDTQYFGPGTRLTVL.

This chain connects TRBV2 to TRBJ2-2, with 9 bases matching TRBD2. This CDR3 comprises 16 residues. V shed 6 bases and J 3 bases; nucleotides not matched to a gene: 8. Germline loops: CDR1 SNHLY, CDR2 FYNNEI. In nucleotides, the CDR3 is TGTGCCAGCAGCTCTGCACTAGCGGGCGACACCGGGGAGCTGTTTTTT. It yields the protein CASSSALAGDTGELFF.

The rearrangement uses TRBV5-6 and TRBJ1-1; D perhaps matches TRBD1 (6 bases). Trimming took off 2 bases at V and 0 bases at J, with 8 bases between the two ends. In germline, CDR1 is SGHDT, CDR2 YYEEEE. The CDR3 length is 14 residues. CDR3 DNA sequence: TGTGCCAGCAGCTTCGGACAGATGAACACTGAAGCTTTCTTT. Translated: CASSFGQMNTEAFF.

The chain carries TRBV5-5 and TRBJ2-3; D is undetermined. The CDR3 loop spans 14 amino acids. Between the trimmed V and J ends, which lost 0 bases and 1 base, there was a span of 6 bases. CDR1 and CDR2 from the germline V gene are SGHKS and YYEKEE (reference sequence). Here the CDR3 reads CASSLAPGTDTQYF. The CDR3 DNA reads TGTGCCAGCAGCTTGGCCCCGGGCACAGATACGCAGTATTTT. Complete variable domain (other parts from reference TRBV5-5 and TRBJ2-3): DAGVTQSPTHLIKTRGQQVTLRCSPISGHKSVSWYQQVLGQGPQFIFQYYEKEERGRGNFPDRFSARQFPNYSSELNVNALLLGDSALYLCASSLAPGTDTQYFGPGTRLTVL.

This chain uses TRBV15 with TRBJ2-7, with D possibly TRBD2 on 5 matching bases. The CDR3 is 13 amino acids. V was clipped by 0 bases and J by 3 bases, with 6 bases between them. In germline, CDR1 is LNHNV, CDR2 YYDKDF (reference sequence). The CDR3 spells CATSRDEGYEQYF. As DNA, the CDR3 is TGTGCCACCAGCAGAGATGAGGGCTACGAGCAGTACTTC.

This chain uses TRBV7-2 with TRBJ1-5, with 9 bases aligning to TRBD1. Germline CDR1 reads SGHTA; CDR2 reads FQGNSA. Unmatched junction bases numbered 5, after V lost 4 bases and J lost 1 base. The CDR3 spans 16 residues. The CDR3, as DNA: TGTGCCAGCAGCTCTGGGACAGGGACGAGCAATCAGCCCCAGCATTTT. Encoded protein: CASSSGTGTSNQPQHF.

This clone was observed a few times. The rearrangement uses TRBV24-1 and TRBJ2-1; 8 bases are shared with TRBD1. CDR1 is KGHDR, CDR2 SFDVKD, per germline. V lost 4 bases to trimming and J lost 0 bases; unmatched junction nucleotides: 7. The length of the CDR3 is 17 residues. The CDR3 sequence: CATSDLTGGSSYNEQFF. The CDR3 DNA sequence: TGTGCCACCAGTGACCTCACAGGGGGGAGCTCCTACAATGAGCAGTTCTTC.

This clone has a single count. The V gene is TRBV7-2, the J gene TRBJ2-3; the match to TRBD2 covers 8 bases. The CDR3 covers 16 residues. V dropped 6 bases and J dropped 1; count of bases not matched to a gene: 9. Per germline, CDR1 SGHTA and CDR2 FQGNSA. The CDR3 spells CASRAPTSDRTDTQYF. CDR3 nucleotides: TGTGCCAGCAGGGCTCCGACTAGCGACCGCACAGATACGCAGTATTTT.

This clone was recorded a few times. The CDR3 DNA follows: TGTGCCAGCAGCTCCTATGAACAGGGGGCAGATCAGCCCCAGCATTTT. Translating it yields CASSSYEQGADQPQHF. V gene TRBV5-5 combines with J gene TRBJ1-5, with TRBD1 identical over 9 bases. V was pared by 3 bases and J by 5 bases, with 9 bases of the junction left unmatched. CDR1 and CDR2 (germline): SGHKS, YYEKEE (reference sequence). This CDR3 comprises 16 residues.

The chain employs TRBV11-3 and TRBJ2-2, with 10 bases fitting TRBD1. The V gene end was trimmed by 6 bases and the J gene end by 5 bases; junction bases not matched to a gene: 12. The CDR3 runs 17 residues. Germline-derived CDR1 and CDR2 are SGHNT and YENEEA. The CDR3 is CASSPISTGGRTGELFF. The DNA of the CDR3 is TGTGCCAGCAGTCCAATCTCGACAGGGGGCAGGACCGGGGAGCTGTTTTTT.

This chain links TRBV5-6 with TRBJ2-7; tentative D call: TRBD1 (5 bases). The CDR3 runs 14 residues. The V and J ends lost 4 bases and 0 bases respectively, with 11 bases between them. Per the germline V gene, CDR1 is SGHDT and CDR2 is YYEEEE. The CDR3 DNA reads TGTGCCAGCAGCCTTAGACAGAACTCCTACGAGCAGTACTTC. Translated: CASSLRQNSYEQYF.

J is TRBJ1-4 and V is TRBV11-2; D is unresolved. This CDR3 has 13 residues. V lost 1 base, J lost 7 bases, and 7 bases lay in between. In germline, CDR1 is SGHAT, CDR2 FQNNGV. The CDR3 sequence is CASSLVPLEKLFF. Here the CDR3 DNA reads TGTGCCAGCAGCTTAGTCCCACTTGAAAAACTGTTTTTT.

This chain uses TRBV28 with TRBJ1-5; no definite D call. Germline V gene sequence: CDR1 MDHEN, CDR2 SYDVKM. Trimming left V 5 bases short and J 0 bases short, with 17 bases between. The length of the CDR3 is 17 residues. The CDR3 loop is CASSASFLQSSNQPQHF. Here the CDR3 DNA reads TGTGCCAGCAGTGCATCATTCTTACAAAGTAGCAATCAGCCCCAGCATTTT.

In this sample, this clone turned up once. V usage is TRBV2 and J usage is TRBJ2-7; tentatively, D is TRBD1 (6 bases). The length of the CDR3 is 13 residues. Germline V gene data show CDR1 as SNHLY and CDR2 as FYNNEI. Trimming left V 4 bases short and J 2 bases short, with 9 bases between. The CDR3 DNA reads TGTGCCAGCAGTGGACAGGCCACCTACGAGCAGTACTTC. It is translated as CASSGQATYEQYF.

This chain links TRBV7-2 with TRBJ2-3; TRBD2 matches 8 bases. CDR3 length: 15 amino acids. Germline CDR1 and CDR2: SGHTA and FQGNSA. J was trimmed by 1 base and V by 6 bases; bases with no gene match: 6. The CDR3 is CASSVVAGRTDTQYF. The CDR3 bases are TGTGCCAGCAGTGTGGTAGCGGGGCGCACAGATACGCAGTATTTT.